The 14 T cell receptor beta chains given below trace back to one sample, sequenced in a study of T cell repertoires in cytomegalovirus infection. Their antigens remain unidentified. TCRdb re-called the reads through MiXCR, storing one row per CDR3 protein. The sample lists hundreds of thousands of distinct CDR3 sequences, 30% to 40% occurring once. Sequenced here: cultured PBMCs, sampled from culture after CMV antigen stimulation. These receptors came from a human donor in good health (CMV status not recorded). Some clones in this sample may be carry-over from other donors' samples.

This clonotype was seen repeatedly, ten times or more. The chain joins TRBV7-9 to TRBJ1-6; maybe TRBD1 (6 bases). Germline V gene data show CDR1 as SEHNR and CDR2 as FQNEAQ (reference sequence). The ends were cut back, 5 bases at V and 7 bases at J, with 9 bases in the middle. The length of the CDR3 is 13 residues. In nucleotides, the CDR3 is TGTGCCAGCAGCCAGGGGCAGAATTCACCCCTCCACTTT. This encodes CASSQGQNSPLHF.

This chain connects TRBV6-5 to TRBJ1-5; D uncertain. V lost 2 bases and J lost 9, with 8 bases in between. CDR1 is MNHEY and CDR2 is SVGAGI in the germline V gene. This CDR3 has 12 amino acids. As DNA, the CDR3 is TGTGCCAGCAGTTACCCAAGAGGGCCCCAGCATTTT. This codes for CASSYPRGPQHF.

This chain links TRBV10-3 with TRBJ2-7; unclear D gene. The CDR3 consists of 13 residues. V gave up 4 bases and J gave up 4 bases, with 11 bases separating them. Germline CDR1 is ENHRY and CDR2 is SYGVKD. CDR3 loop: CAISGQVSYEQYF. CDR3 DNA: TGTGCCATCAGTGGCCAGGTCTCGTACGAGCAGTACTTC.

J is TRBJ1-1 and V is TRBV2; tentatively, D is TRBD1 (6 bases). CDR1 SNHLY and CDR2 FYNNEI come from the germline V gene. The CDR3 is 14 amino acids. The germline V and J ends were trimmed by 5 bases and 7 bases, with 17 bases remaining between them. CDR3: CASSFRGSGSEAFF. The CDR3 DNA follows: TGTGCCAGCAGTTTCAGGGGAAGCGGGAGTGAAGCTTTCTTT.

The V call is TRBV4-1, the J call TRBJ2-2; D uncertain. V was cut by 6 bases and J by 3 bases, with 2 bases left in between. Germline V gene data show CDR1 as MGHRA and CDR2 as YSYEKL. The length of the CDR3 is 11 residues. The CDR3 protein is CASRYTGELFF. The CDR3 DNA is TGCGCCAGCAGATACACCGGGGAGCTGTTTTTT.

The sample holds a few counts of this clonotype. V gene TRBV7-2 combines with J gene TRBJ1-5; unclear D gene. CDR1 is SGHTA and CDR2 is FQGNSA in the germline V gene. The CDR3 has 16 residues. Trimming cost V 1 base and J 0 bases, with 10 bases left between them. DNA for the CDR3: TGTGCCAGCAGCTTAGTGCCAGGTTATAGCAATCAGCCCCAGCATTTT. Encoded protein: CASSLVPGYSNQPQHF.

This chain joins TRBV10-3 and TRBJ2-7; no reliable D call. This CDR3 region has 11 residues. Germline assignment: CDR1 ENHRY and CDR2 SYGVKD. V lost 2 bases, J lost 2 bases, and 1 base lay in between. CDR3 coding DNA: TGTGCCATCAGTGAGACCTACGAGCAGTACTTC. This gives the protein CAISETYEQYF.

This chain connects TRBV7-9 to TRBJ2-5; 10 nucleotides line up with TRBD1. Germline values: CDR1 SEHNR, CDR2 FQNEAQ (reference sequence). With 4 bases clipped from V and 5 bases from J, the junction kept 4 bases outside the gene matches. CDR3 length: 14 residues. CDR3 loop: CASSSAGQGETQYF. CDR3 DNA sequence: TGTGCCAGCAGCTCCGCGGGACAGGGGGAGACCCAGTACTTC.

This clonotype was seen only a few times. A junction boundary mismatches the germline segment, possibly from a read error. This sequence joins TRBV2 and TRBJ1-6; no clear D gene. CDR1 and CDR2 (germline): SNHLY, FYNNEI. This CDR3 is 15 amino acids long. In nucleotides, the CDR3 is TGTGCCAGCAGAGAAGCGAGCTCCTATAATTCACCCCTCCACTTT. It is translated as CASREASSYNSPLHF.

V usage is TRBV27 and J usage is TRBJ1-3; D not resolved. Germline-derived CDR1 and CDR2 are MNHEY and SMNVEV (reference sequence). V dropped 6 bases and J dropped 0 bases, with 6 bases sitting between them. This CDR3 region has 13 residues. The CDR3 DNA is TGTGCCAGCAGGGGGATCTCTGGAAACACCATATATTTT. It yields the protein CASRGISGNTIYF.

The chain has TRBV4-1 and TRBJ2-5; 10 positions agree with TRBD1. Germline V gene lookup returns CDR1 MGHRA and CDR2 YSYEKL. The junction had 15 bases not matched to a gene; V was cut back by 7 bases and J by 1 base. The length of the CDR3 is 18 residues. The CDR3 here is CASTQVPGTGDLQETQYF. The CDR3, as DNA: TGCGCCAGCACCCAGGTCCCGGGGACAGGGGACCTCCAAGAGACCCAGTACTTC.

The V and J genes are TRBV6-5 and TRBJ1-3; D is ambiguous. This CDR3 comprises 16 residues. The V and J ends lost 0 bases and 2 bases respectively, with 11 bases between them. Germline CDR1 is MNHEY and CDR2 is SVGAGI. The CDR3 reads CASSYSGSLAGNTIYF. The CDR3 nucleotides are TGTGCCAGCAGTTACTCCGGAAGCTTGGCTGGAAACACCATATATTTT.

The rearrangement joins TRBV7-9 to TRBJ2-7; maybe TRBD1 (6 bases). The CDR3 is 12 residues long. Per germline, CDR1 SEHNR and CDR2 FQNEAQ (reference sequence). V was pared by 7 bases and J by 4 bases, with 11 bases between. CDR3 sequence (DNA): TGTGCCAGCACCGACAGGTCTTACGAGCAGTACTTC. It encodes CASTDRSYEQYF.

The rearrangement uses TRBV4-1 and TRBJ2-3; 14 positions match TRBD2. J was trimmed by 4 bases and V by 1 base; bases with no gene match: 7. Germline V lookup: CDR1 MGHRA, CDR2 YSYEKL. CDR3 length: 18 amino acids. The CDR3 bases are TGCGCCAGCAGCCAAGGTGGACTAGCGGGAGGATTGGCAGATACGCAGTATTTT. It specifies CASSQGGLAGGLADTQYF.